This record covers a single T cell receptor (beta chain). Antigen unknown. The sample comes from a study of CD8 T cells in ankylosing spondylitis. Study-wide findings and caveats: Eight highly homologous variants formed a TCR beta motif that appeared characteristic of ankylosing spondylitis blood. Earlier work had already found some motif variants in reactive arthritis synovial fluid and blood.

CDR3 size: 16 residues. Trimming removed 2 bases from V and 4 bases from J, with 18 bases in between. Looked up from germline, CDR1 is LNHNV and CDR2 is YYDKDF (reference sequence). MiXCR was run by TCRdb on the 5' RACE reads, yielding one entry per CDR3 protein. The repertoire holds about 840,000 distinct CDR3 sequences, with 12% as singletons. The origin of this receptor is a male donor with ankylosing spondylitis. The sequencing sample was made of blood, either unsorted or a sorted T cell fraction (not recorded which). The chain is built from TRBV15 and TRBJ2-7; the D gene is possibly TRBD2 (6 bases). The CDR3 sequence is CATSRSLGLKRYEQYF. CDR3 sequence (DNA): TGTGCCACCAGCAGAAGCCTGGGACTTAAGAGATACGAGCAGTACTTC.